The following is a TCR beta chain sequence with its context. Its specificity is unknown. The sample originates from a study of brain T cells in children with intractable seizures. Study-level results: Pre-surgery blood may have been undersampled, hiding some clones.

Stated time point: blood from clinic visit 5 months post-surgery; TSC patient then seizure free. Profiling relied on immunoSEQ multiplex PCR, and the TCRdb table lists in-frame clones only, not all of them. The table records hundreds of thousands of clones, over 90% of them present only once. This CDR3 region has 13 residues. The germline V gene has CDR1 MGHDK and CDR2 SYGVNS. Trimming removed 4 bases from V and 3 bases from J; junction bases left unmatched: 1. The chain carries TRBV25-1 and TRBJ1-2, with 8 bases lining up with TRBD1. Sequencing was performed on peripheral blood, taken roughly 5 months after surgery. The receptor comes from a boy less than two years old with tuberous sclerosis and intractable seizures. CDR3 loop: CASSVTGDYGYTF. CDR3 nucleotides: TGTGCCAGCAGTGTGACAGGGGACTATGGCTACACCTTC.